This T cell receptor (beta chain) came from a study of long-term antiretroviral therapy in people with HIV. Trimming removed 6 bases from V and 7 bases from J; junction bases left unmatched: 5. Germline V gene data show CDR1 as MNHNS and CDR2 as SASEGT. The CDR3 has 12 residues. Investigators performed immunoSEQ version v3.0 at survey level. Only in-frame clones appear in the TCRdb table, and some are missing; sequencing was by immunoSEQ multiplex PCR. The data show about 20,000 clones, roughly 86% seen once. This rearrangement joins TRBV6-1 to TRBJ1-2; 7 nucleotides match TRBD1. The receptor was isolated from a man between 40 and 49 years old with HIV. Material: unsorted PBMCs, obtained 0.5 years after starting antiretroviral therapy. The CDR3 coding sequence is TGTGCCAGCAGATCGGGACAGTTTGGCTACACCTTC. Translation gives CASRSGQFGYTF.